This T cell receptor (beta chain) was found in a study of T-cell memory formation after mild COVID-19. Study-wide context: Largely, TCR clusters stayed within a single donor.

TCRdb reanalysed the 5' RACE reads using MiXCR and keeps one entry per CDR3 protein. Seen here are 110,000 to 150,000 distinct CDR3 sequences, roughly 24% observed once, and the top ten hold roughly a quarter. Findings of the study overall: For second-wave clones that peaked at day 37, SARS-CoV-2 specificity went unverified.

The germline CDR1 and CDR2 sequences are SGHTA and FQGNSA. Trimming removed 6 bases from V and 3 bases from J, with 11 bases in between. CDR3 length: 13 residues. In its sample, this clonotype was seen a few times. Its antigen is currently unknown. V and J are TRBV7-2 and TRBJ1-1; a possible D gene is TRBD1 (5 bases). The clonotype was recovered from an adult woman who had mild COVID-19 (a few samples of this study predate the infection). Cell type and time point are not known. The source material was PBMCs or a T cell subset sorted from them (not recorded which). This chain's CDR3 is CASRPRGDTEAFF. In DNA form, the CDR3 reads TGTGCCAGCAGACCCCGGGGGGACACTGAAGCTTTCTTT.